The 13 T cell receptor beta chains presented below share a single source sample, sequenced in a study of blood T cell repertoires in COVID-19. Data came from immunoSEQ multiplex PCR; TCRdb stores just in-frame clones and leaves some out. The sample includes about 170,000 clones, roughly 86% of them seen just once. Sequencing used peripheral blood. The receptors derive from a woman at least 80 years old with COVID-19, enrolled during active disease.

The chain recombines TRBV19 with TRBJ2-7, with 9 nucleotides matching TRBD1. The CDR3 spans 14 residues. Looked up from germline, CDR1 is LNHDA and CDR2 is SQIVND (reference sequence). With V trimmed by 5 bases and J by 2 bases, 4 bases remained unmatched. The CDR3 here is CASSRGTGTYEQYF. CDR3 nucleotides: TGTGCCAGTAGTCGGGGGACAGGGACCTACGAGCAGTACTTC.

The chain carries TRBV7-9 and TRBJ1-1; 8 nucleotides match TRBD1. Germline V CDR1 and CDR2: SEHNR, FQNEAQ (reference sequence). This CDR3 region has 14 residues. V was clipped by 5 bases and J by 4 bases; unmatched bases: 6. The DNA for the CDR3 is TGTGCCAGCAGCCAAGACAGGGGCGGCACTGAAGCTTTCTTT. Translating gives CASSQDRGGTEAFF.

In DNA, the CDR3 is TGTGCCATCACCCCCCCGGGACAGGGACACTACGAGCAGTACTTC. Its translation: CAITPPGQGHYEQYF. The V gene is TRBV10-3, the J gene TRBJ2-7; 9 bases map to TRBD1. Trimming took 7 bases from V and 3 from J; bases not matched to a gene: 10. The CDR3 is 15 amino acids. Germline assignment: CDR1 ENHRY and CDR2 SYGVKD.

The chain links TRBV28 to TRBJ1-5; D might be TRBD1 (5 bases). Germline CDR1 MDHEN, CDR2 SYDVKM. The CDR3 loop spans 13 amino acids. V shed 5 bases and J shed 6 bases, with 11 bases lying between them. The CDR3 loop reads CASSARGGQPQHF. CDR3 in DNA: TGTGCCAGCAGTGCTCGGGGGGGTCAGCCCCAGCATTTT.

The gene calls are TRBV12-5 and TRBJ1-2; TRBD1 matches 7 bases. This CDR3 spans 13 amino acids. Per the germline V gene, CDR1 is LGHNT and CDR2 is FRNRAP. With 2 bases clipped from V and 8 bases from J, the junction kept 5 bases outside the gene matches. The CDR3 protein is CASGLQQGIGYTF. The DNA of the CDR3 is TGTGCTAGTGGTTTGCAACAGGGGATCGGCTACACCTTC.

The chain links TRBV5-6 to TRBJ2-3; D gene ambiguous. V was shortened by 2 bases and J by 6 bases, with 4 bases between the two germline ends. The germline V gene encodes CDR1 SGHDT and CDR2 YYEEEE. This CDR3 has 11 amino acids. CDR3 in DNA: TGTGCCAGCAGCTTTCGGGATACGCAGTATTTT. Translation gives CASSFRDTQYF.

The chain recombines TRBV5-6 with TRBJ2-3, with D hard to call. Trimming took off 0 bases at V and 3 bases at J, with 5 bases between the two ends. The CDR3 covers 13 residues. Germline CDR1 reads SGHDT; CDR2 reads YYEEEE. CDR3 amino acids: CASSLGTTDTQYF. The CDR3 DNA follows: TGTGCCAGCAGCTTGGGTACTACAGATACGCAGTATTTT.

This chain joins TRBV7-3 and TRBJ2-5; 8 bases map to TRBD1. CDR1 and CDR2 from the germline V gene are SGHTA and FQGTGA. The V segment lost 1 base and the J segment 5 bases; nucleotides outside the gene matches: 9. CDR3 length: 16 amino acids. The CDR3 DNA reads TGTGCCAGCAGCTTAATTGGTTCAGGGGGCAAGGAGACCCAGTACTTC. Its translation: CASSLIGSGGKETQYF.

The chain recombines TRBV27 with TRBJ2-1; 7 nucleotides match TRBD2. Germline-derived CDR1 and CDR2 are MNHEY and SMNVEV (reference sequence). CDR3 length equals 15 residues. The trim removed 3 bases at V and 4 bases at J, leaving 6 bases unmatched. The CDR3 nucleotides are TGTGCCAGCAGTTTCCTGGGGAGGGTATACAATGAGCAGTTCTTC. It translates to CASSFLGRVYNEQFF.

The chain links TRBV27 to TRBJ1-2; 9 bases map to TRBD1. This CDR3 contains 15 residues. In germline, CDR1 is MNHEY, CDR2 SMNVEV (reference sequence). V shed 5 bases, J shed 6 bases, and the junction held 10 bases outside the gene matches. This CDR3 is CASSVSGQGANGYTF. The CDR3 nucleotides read TGTGCCAGCAGTGTGTCGGGACAGGGTGCGAATGGCTACACCTTC.

For the CDR3, the DNA is TGTGCCAGCTCACCGCCAGGCTGGGACGAGCAGTACTTC. It encodes CASSPPGWDEQYF. The chain combines TRBV18 with TRBJ2-7; no clear D gene. Germline CDR1 KGHSH, CDR2 LQKENI. The CDR3 loop spans 13 amino acids. The germline V and J ends were trimmed by 3 bases and 5 bases, with 11 bases remaining between them. Full variable domain (missing parts from reference TRBV18 and TRBJ2-7): NAGVMQNPRHLVRRRGQEARLRCSPMKGHSHVYWYRQLPEEGLKFMVYLQKENIIDESGMPKERFSAEFPKEGPSILRIQQVVRGDSAAYFCASSPPGWDEQYFGPGTRLTVT.

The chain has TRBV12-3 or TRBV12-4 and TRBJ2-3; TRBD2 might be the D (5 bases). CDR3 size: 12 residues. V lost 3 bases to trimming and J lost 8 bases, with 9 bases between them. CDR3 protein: CASSLSRGTQYF. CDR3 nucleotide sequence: TGTGCCAGCAGTTTGAGTCGGGGTACGCAGTATTTT.

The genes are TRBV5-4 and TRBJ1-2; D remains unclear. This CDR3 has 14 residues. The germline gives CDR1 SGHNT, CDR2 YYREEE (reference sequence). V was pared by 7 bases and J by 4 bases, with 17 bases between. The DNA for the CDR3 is TGTGCCAGCTCCCGGGCCGACGGAGGCTATGGCTACACCTTC. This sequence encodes CASSRADGGYGYTF.